The 24 T cell receptor beta chains listed next were all sequenced from one sample in a study of human T cells and chemical hapten exposure. One entry per CDR3 protein, called by TCRdb with MiXCR from the RACE reads. The repertoire has around 45,000 distinct CDR3 sequences, 3.5% to 5% of them found once; the top ten carry 4.5% to 6%. Time point described: healthy volunteer bleed at 2 weeks. The template was total RNA from unfractionated whole blood. Material for sequencing was whole blood. Receptors originate from a human donor in good health. Some clones in this sample may be carry-over from other donors' samples.

The chain couples TRBV6-6 to TRBJ2-1, with 8 positions matching TRBD2. The V and J ends lost 5 bases and 7 bases, in that order; junction bases with no gene match: 19. The CDR3 has 18 residues. The germline V gene has CDR1 MNHNY and CDR2 SVGAGI (reference sequence). The CDR3 here is CASSPWSPGGPKGNEQFF. CDR3 sequence (DNA): TGTGCCAGCAGTCCCTGGTCCCCGGGAGGGCCGAAGGGTAATGAGCAGTTCTTC.

This clonotype occurred many times. The chain links TRBV12-3 or TRBV12-4 to TRBJ2-7; no reliable D call. This CDR3 contains 12 residues. Trimming pared 5 bases from V and 3 bases from J, leaving 8 bases between. The CDR3 here is CASSPALYEQYF. In DNA form, the CDR3 reads TGTGCCAGCAGTCCAGCCCTCTACGAGCAGTACTTC.

This clonotype was detected many times. The V gene is TRBV4-1, the J gene TRBJ2-7, with a tentative D call TRBD1 (6 bases). V shed 4 bases and J shed 4 bases, with 17 bases lying between them. The CDR3 sequence is 15 residues long. Germline-derived CDR1 and CDR2 are MGHRA and YSYEKL. The CDR3 reads CASSLYRATQYEQYF. In nucleotides, the CDR3 is TGCGCCAGCAGCCTTTACAGGGCAACTCAGTACGAGCAGTACTTC.

The chain carries TRBV27 and TRBJ2-6, with 8 bases fitting TRBD1. The CDR3 runs to 20 residues. Germline V gene data show CDR1 as MNHEY and CDR2 as SMNVEV (reference sequence). V was clipped by 4 bases and J by 0 bases; unmatched bases: 14. Here the CDR3 reads CASSSMDRAWGISGANVLTF. CDR3 nucleotide sequence: TGTGCCAGCAGTTCGATGGACAGGGCCTGGGGGATCTCTGGGGCCAACGTCCTGACTTTC.

This clonotype was counted at least ten times. The chain joins TRBV7-2 to TRBJ2-3, with D tentatively TRBD1 (6 bases). V shed 5 bases and J shed 4 bases, with 10 bases lying between them. The CDR3 has 13 residues. Germline values: CDR1 SGHTA, CDR2 FQGNSA. Here the CDR3 DNA reads TGTGCCAGCAGCCAATACAGGGCAGATACGCAGTATTTT. This sequence encodes CASSQYRADTQYF.

This clonotype was found a few times. V is TRBV10-3 and J is TRBJ2-5, with D unclear. CDR3 length: 11 amino acids. Trimming removed 1 base from V and 4 bases from J, with 1 base in between. CDR1 is ENHRY, CDR2 SYGVKD, per germline. Written as DNA, the CDR3 is TGTGCCATCAGTGAGTTAGAGACCCAGTACTTC. Translated, it gives CAISELETQYF.

This clonotype was counted only a few times. The chain combines TRBV28 with TRBJ2-7, with D tentatively TRBD2 (6 bases). V was cut by 7 bases and J by 7 bases, with 17 bases left in between. Germline loops: CDR1 MDHEN, CDR2 SYDVKM. The CDR3 spans 13 residues. CDR3 sequence: CASNGGDLWEQYF. As DNA, the CDR3 is TGTGCCAGCAATGGCGGGGACCTTTGGGAGCAGTACTTC.

This clonotype has just a few counts. The chain employs TRBV7-2 and TRBJ1-5; D is unclear. The CDR3 is 14 residues long. V was cut by 1 base and J by 3 bases, with 7 bases left in between. The germline V gene encodes CDR1 SGHTA and CDR2 FQGNSA. The CDR3 sequence: CASSLDTFNQPQHF. In DNA, the CDR3 is TGTGCCAGCAGCTTAGATACCTTCAATCAGCCCCAGCATTTT.

In its sample, this clonotype was seen a few times. The chain recombines TRBV28 with TRBJ2-5; TRBD2 might be the D (6 bases). The CDR3 consists of 18 residues. In germline, CDR1 is MDHEN, CDR2 SYDVKM. V lost 3 bases and J lost 5, with 25 bases in between. The chain's CDR3 is CASSFWGSEGVAGETQYF. CDR3 nucleotides: TGTGCCAGCAGTTTCTGGGGTTCGGAGGGAGTGGCAGGCGAGACCCAGTACTTC.

In this sample, this clonotype turned up a few times. The genes are TRBV6-5 and TRBJ1-5; D perhaps matches TRBD1 (5 bases). Trimming shortened V by 6 bases and J by 4 bases, and 19 bases separated the two germline ends. The CDR3 covers 16 residues. CDR1 is MNHEY and CDR2 is SVGAGI in the germline V gene. DNA for the CDR3: TGTGCCAGCAGGTCAACGGGACGTGGGGAGAATCAGCCCCAGCATTTT. This gives the protein CASRSTGRGENQPQHF.

This clonotype was detected ten times or more. V usage is TRBV10-3 and J usage is TRBJ2-1, with D possibly being TRBD2 (5 bases). This CDR3 comprises 15 residues. Germline CDR1 ENHRY, CDR2 SYGVKD. V lost 3 bases, J lost 6 bases, and 15 bases lay in between. The CDR3 DNA sequence: TGTGCCATCAGTGAAGAGGGTAGCTCTCTCAATGAGCAGTTCTTC. It translates to CAISEEGSSLNEQFF.

This clonotype was recorded at least ten times. The chain joins TRBV5-1 to TRBJ2-7; TRBD2 agrees at 10 bases. The CDR3 has 16 residues. CDR1 and CDR2 (germline): SGHRS, YFSETQ. Losses at the gene ends were 4 bases for V and 5 bases for J; bases not matched to a gene: 12. The CDR3 sequence is CASSPGIAGGPHEQYF. The DNA for the CDR3 is TGCGCCAGCAGCCCCGGGATAGCGGGAGGCCCCCACGAGCAGTACTTC.

This clonotype showed up just a few times. The chain uses TRBV4-1 and TRBJ1-4; D unresolved. This CDR3 region has 15 residues. V was clipped by 0 bases and J by 7 bases, with 12 bases between them. Germline V gene data show CDR1 as MGHRA and CDR2 as YSYEKL. For the CDR3, the DNA is TGCGCCAGCAGCCAAGAATGGCGGGCGGGTGAAAAACTGTTTTTT. Translated: CASSQEWRAGEKLFF.

This clonotype was recorded many times. The V gene is TRBV20-1, the J gene TRBJ2-4; a weak D match, TRBD2 (6 bases). Germline CDR1 DFQATT, CDR2 SNEGSKA (reference sequence). The CDR3 extends over 14 amino acids. Trimming removed 5 bases at V and 2 bases at J, with 13 bases between. The CDR3 region is CSAGGRGTKNIQYF. The CDR3 DNA sequence: TGCAGTGCTGGGGGACGGGGGACCAAAAACATTCAGTACTTC.

This clonotype was found many times. The chain combines TRBV14 with TRBJ2-3, with D hard to call. Trimming stripped 2 bases from V and 3 bases from J, with 3 bases between. This CDR3 region has 12 residues. Germline CDR1 is SGHDN and CDR2 is FVKESK. The CDR3 sequence is CASSQMTDTQYF. The DNA of the CDR3 is TGTGCCAGCAGCCAAATGACAGATACGCAGTATTTT.

The sample holds many counts of this clonotype. The chain recombines TRBV10-3 with TRBJ2-7, with 9 bases lining up with TRBD1. V trimming: 4 bases; J trimming: 2 bases; junction bases outside the gene matches: 3. The CDR3 runs 14 residues. Germline V gives CDR1 ENHRY, CDR2 SYGVKD. CDR3 sequence (DNA): TGTGCCATCAGTGGACAGGGGGGTGCCTACGAGCAGTACTTC. This sequence encodes CAISGQGGAYEQYF.

At least ten counts were recorded for this clonotype. The V and J genes are TRBV11-2 and TRBJ2-7, with a tentative D call TRBD1 (6 bases). V shed 0 bases and J shed 7 bases, with 7 bases lying between them. This CDR3 contains 12 residues. The germline CDR1 and CDR2 sequences are SGHAT and FQNNGV. For the CDR3, the DNA is TGTGCCAGCAGCTTAGAAAGGGGGGAGCAGTACTTC. It codes for CASSLERGEQYF.

The sample holds many counts of this clonotype. This chain uses TRBV6-1 with TRBJ1-2; D gene unclear. Germline CDR1 is MNHNS and CDR2 is SASEGT. V lost 6 bases to trimming and J lost 4 bases, with 3 bases between them. CDR3 length: 10 amino acids. The CDR3 sequence is CASSFYGYTF. The CDR3 coding sequence is TGTGCCAGCAGCTTCTATGGCTACACCTTC.

There are many counts of this clonotype. The V call is TRBV5-1, the J call TRBJ2-3; D uncertain. Between the trimmed V and J ends, which lost 0 bases and 0 bases, there was a span of 11 bases. The CDR3 length is 16 residues. Germline CDR1 reads SGHRS; CDR2 reads YFSETQ. CDR3 region: CASSLGPGSSTDTQYF. CDR3 nucleotides: TGCGCCAGCAGCTTGGGACCTGGCTCCAGCACAGATACGCAGTATTTT.

This clonotype was observed many times. V is TRBV29-1 and J is TRBJ2-7; 7 nucleotides agree with TRBD2. The CDR3 consists of 16 residues. J lost 6 bases, V lost 5 bases, and 19 bases had no gene match. CDR1 and CDR2 from the germline V gene are SQVTM and ANQGSEA. The chain's CDR3 is CSVFNMVEGGPIEQYF. CDR3 in DNA: TGCAGCGTTTTTAATATGGTTGAGGGAGGGCCGATCGAGCAGTACTTC.

This clonotype was detected many times. The chain joins TRBV29-1 to TRBJ2-5; D not resolved. Trimming took 1 base from V and 2 from J, leaving 14 bases between them. CDR3 size: 15 residues. The germline V gene encodes CDR1 SQVTM and CDR2 ANQGSEA. The CDR3 DNA reads as TGCAGCGTTGAAGTGTCGTCAGCCTTACAAGAGACCCAGTACTTC. This translates into CSVEVSSALQETQYF.

The sample holds many counts of this clonotype. This sequence joins TRBV5-6 and TRBJ2-2, with D possibly being TRBD1 (5 bases). V lost 0 bases and J 6 bases, leaving 9 bases between the germline ends. Per germline, CDR1 SGHDT and CDR2 YYEEEE. The CDR3 spans 14 residues. The CDR3 is CASSLAGWPGELFF. The CDR3 region has the DNA TGTGCCAGCAGCTTGGCAGGGTGGCCCGGGGAGCTGTTTTTT.

This clonotype is deemed medium-sized. V is TRBV20-1 and J is TRBJ1-4, with D possibly being TRBD1 (5 bases). Looked up from germline, CDR1 is DFQATT and CDR2 is SNEGSKA (reference sequence). With 0 bases removed from V and 4 bases from J, the gap between germline ends came to 12 bases. This CDR3 comprises 15 residues. This CDR3 reads CSARDLRQGNEKLFF. CDR3 bases: TGCAGTGCTAGAGATCTCCGGCAGGGTAATGAAAAACTGTTTTTT.

This clonotype was recorded many times. The rearrangement links TRBV29-1 to TRBJ1-3; D might be TRBD1 (6 bases). Germline V gives CDR1 SQVTM, CDR2 ANQGSEA. The CDR3 extends over 14 amino acids. Between the trimmed V and J ends, which lost 4 bases and 1 base, there was a span of 11 bases. Written as DNA, the CDR3 is TGCAGCGTTGTACGTGACAGGTCTGGAAACACCATATATTTT. Its translation is CSVVRDRSGNTIYF.